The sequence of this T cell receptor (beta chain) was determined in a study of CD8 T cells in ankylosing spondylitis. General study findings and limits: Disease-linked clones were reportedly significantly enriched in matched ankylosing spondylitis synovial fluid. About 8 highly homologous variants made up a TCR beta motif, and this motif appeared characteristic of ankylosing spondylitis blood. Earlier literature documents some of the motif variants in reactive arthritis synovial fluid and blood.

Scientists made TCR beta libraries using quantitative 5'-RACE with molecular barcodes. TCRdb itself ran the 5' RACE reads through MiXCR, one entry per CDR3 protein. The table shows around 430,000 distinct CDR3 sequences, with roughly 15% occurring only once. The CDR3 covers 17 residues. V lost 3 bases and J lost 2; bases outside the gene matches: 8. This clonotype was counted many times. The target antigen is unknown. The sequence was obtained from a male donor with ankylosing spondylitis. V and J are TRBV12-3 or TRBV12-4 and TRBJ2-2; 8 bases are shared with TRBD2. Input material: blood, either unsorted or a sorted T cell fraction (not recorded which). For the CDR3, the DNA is TGTGCCAGCAGTTTCGGTAGCGGGACCTCAAACACCGGGGAGCTGTTTTTT. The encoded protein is CASSFGSGTSNTGELFF.